This T cell receptor beta chain was retrieved from a study of T cell responses to AZD1222 COVID-19 vaccine. Repertoires were generated with immunoSEQ multiplex PCR, while TCRdb's copy carries only in-frame clones and drops some. The sample has about 130,000 clones, 80% to 90% seen once; the top ten hold around 8%. Germline V gene lookup returns CDR1 MNHEY and CDR2 SMNVEV (reference sequence). V dropped 4 bases and J dropped 1 base, with 11 bases sitting between them. CDR3 length: 15 amino acids. The sequence was obtained from an adult in good health. This chain joins TRBV27 and TRBJ1-5; D possibly corresponds to TRBD1 (6 bases). The sequenced sample was peripheral blood, obtained on day 0 of AZD1222 vaccination. CDR3 in DNA: TGTGCCAGCAGTTCCGGGGGCCGGAGCAATCAGCCCCAGCATTTT. This codes for CASSSGGRSNQPQHF.